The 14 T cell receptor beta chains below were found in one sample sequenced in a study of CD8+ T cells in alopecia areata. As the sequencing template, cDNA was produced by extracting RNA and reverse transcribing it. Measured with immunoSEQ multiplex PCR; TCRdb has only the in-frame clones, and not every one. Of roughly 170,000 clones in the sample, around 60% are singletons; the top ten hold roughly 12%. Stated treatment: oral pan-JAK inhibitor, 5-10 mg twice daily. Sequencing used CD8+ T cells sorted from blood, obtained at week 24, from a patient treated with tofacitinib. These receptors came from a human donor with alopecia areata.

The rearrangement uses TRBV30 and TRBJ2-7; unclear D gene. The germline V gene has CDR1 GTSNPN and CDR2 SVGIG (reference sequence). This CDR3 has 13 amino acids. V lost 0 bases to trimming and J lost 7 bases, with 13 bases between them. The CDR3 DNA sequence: TGTGCCTGGAGTGTAACGGAACGAGCGGAGCAGTACTTC. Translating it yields CAWSVTERAEQYF.

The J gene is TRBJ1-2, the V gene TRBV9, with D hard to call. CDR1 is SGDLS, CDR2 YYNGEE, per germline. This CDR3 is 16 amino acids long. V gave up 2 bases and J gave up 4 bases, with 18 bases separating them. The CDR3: CASSVFGFPFFYGYTF. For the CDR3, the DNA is TGTGCCAGCAGCGTCTTTGGGTTCCCCTTTTTCTATGGCTACACCTTC.

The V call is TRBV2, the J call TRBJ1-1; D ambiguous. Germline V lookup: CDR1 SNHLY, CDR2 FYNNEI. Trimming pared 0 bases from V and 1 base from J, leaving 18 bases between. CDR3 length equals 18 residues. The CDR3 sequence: CASSEALRIAEGNTEAFF. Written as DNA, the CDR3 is TGTGCCAGCAGTGAAGCGCTTCGGATTGCGGAGGGGAACACTGAAGCTTTCTTT. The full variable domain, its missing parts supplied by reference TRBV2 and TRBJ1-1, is EPEVTQTPSHQVTQMGQEVILRCVPISNHLYFYWYRQILGQKVEFLVSFYNNEISEKSEIFDDQFSVERPDGSNFTLKIRSTKLEDSAMYFCASSEALRIAEGNTEAFFGQGTRLTVV.

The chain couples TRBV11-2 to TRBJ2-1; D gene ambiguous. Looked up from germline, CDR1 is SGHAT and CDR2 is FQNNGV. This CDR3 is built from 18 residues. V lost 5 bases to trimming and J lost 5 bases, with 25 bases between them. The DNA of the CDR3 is TGTGCCAGCAGCCCCCTTCGTCCCCGGGCGACGGAAAACAATGAGCAGTTCTTC. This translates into CASSPLRPRATENNEQFF.

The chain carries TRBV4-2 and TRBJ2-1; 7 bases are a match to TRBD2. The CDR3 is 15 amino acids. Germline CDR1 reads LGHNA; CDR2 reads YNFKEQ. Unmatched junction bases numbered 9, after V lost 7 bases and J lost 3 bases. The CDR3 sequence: CASNPSAGDYNEQFF. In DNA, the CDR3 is TGTGCCAGCAACCCCTCGGCGGGGGACTACAATGAGCAGTTCTTC.

The CDR3 sequence is CAWSPETGGNTEAFF. The CDR3 nucleotides are TGTGCCTGGAGCCCCGAGACGGGCGGAAACACTGAAGCTTTCTTT. The chain couples TRBV30 to TRBJ1-1; D is unresolved. This CDR3 is built from 15 residues. V lost 3 bases, J lost 2 bases, and 16 bases lay in between. Germline CDR1 GTSNPN, CDR2 SVGIG (reference sequence). The full variable domain, with the rest looked up from reference TRBV30 and TRBJ1-1, is SQTIHQWPATLVQPVGSPLSLECTVEGTSNPNLYWYRQAAGRGLQLLFYSVGIGQISSEVPQNLSASRPQDRQFILSSKKLLLSDSGFYLCAWSPETGGNTEAFFGQGTRLTVV.

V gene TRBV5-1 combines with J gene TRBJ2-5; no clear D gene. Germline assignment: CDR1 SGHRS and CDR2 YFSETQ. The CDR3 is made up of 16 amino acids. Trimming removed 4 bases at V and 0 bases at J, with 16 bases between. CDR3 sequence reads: CASSGFVSADQETQYF. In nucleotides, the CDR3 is TGCGCCAGCAGCGGGTTCGTTTCGGCCGACCAAGAGACCCAGTACTTC.

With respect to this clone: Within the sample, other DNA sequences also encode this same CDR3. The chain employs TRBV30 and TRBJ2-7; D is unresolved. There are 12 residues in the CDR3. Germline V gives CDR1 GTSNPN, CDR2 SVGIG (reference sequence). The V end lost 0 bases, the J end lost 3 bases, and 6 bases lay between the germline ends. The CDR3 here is CAWSVRVYEQYF. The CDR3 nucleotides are TGTGCCTGGAGTGTACGCGTCTACGAGCAGTACTTC.

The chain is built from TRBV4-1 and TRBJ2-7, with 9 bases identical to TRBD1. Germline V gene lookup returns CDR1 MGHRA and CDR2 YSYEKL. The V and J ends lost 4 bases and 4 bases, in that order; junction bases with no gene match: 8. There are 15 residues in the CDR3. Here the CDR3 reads CASSPAGTGKYEQYF. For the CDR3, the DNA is TGCGCCAGCAGCCCAGCCGGGACAGGGAAATACGAGCAGTACTTC.

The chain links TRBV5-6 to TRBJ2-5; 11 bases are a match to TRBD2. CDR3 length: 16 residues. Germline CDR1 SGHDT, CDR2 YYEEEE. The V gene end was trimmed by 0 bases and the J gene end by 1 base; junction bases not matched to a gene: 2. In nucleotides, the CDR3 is TGTGCCAGCAGCTTGGTACTAGCGGGGGTCCAAGAGACCCAGTACTTC. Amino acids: CASSLVLAGVQETQYF.

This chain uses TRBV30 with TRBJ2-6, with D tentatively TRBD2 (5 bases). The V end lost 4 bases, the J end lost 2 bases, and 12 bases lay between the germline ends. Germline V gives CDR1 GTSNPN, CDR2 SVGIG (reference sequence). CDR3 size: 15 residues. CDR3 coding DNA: TGTGCCTGGACCGACACGGGGACTGGGGCCAACGTCCTGACTTTC. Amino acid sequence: CAWTDTGTGANVLTF.

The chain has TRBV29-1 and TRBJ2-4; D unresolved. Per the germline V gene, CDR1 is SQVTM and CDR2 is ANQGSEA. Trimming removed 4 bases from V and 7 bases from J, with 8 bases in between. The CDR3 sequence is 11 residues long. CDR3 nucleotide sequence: TGCAGCGTTGTCCTCCGGAACATTCAGTACTTC. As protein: CSVVLRNIQYF.

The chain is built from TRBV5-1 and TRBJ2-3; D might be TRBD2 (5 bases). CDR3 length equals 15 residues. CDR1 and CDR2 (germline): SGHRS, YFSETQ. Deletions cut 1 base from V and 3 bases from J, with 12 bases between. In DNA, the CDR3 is TGCGCCAGCAGCTTGTTGGTGGAGCGGACAGATACGCAGTATTTT. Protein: CASSLLVERTDTQYF.

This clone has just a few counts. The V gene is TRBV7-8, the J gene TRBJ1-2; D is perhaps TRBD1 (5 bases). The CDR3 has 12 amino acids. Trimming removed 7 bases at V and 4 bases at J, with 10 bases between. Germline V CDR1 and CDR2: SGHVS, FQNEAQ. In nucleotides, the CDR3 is TGTGCCAGCACCACCCAGGGCTATGGCTACACCTTC. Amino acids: CASTTQGYGYTF.